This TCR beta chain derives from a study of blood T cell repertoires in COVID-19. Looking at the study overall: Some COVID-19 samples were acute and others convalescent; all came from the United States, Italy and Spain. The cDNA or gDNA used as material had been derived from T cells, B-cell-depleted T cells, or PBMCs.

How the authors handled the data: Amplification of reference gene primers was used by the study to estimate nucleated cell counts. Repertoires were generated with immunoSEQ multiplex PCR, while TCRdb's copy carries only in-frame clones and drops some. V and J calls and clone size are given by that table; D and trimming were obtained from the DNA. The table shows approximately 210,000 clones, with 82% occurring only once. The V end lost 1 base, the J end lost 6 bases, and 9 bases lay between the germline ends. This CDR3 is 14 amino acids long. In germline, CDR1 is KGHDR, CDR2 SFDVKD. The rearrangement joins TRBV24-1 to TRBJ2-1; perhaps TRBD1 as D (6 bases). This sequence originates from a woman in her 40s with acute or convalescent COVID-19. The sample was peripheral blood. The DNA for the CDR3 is TGTGCCACCAGTGATTTTACAGGGTTCAATGAGCAGTTCTTC. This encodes CATSDFTGFNEQFF.